These 4 T cell receptor beta chains originate from one sample sequenced in a study of molecular identifiers for immune sequencing clone quantification (dated 2018 in TCRdb). The library was built by means of PCR. Sequencing took place on a NextSeq 500. Through fastp at Q25 and MiXCR, TCRdb rebuilt clones from the public reads, retaining in-frame beta chains. Rows are unified per CDR3 protein, each entry keeping the most common DNA and genes. A total of 53,000 or so distinct CDR3 sequences appear in this sample, roughly a third of them only once. Of the sample, 3% to 4% is held by the ten largest clones. Sequencing was performed on naive CD8+ T cells from blood, with Jurkat cell RNA spiked in. The meaning of the sample's cell subset or site label: FACS-sorted CD8+CD4-CCR7+CD45RA+ naive T cells. These receptors were taken from a human donor in good health. Some libraries in this study had Jurkat cell RNA spiked in.

Ten or more counts support this clonotype. This chain links TRBV7-9 with TRBJ2-4, with TRBD1 matching 8 bases. Per germline, CDR1 SEHNR and CDR2 FQNEAQ (reference sequence). CDR3 length equals 14 residues. After removal of 5 bases from V and 6 bases from J, the junction contained 6 bases not matched to a gene. Here the CDR3 DNA reads TGTGCCAGCAGCCCGCGACAGGGGTCAAACATTCAGTACTTC. It translates to CASSPRQGSNIQYF.

This chain uses TRBV9 with TRBJ1-2; D gene ambiguous. V was shortened by 0 bases and J by 2 bases, with 11 bases between the two germline ends. Germline CDR1 reads SGDLS; CDR2 reads YYNGEE. This CDR3 contains 15 residues. DNA for the CDR3: TGTGCCAGCAGCGTAGAGGAAGCGGAGAACTATGGCTACACCTTC. The encoded protein is CASSVEEAENYGYTF.

This clonotype was found many times. Here the CDR3 DNA reads TGTGCCAGCAGTTTTGGCGGGAGAGGGTACGAGCAGTACTTC. Protein sequence: CASSFGGRGYEQYF. This chain connects TRBV12-3 or TRBV12-4 to TRBJ2-7, with TRBD2 matching over 7 bases. CDR3 size: 14 residues. The J segment lost 4 bases and the V segment lost 3 bases, leaving 6 bases of the junction unmatched.

Many counts were recorded for this clonotype. V is TRBV18 and J is TRBJ1-1; D uncertain. Germline CDR1 and CDR2: KGHSH and LQKENI. The V end was cut by 2 bases, the J end by 7 bases, with 11 bases between. The CDR3 is 13 residues long. As DNA, the CDR3 is TGTGCCAGCTCACCAAAGGGTTCAGATGAAGCTTTCTTT. Translating gives CASSPKGSDEAFF.